These 18 T cell receptor beta chains share one sample of origin, sequenced in a study of blood T cell repertoires in COVID-19. The repertoire was sequenced with immunoSEQ multiplex PCR; TCRdb's copy has only in-frame clones and lacks some. Among around 94,000 clones, around 90% were seen once, and the ten largest hold under 6.5%. Sample: peripheral blood. Every receptor here comes from a woman in her forties or fifties with COVID-19, enrolled during active disease.

The chain is built from TRBV7-8 and TRBJ1-4; weak D call: TRBD1 (5 bases). Trimming took off 1 base at V and 10 bases at J, with 19 bases between the two ends. CDR3 size: 16 residues. Looked up from germline, CDR1 is SGHVS and CDR2 is FQNEAQ. The CDR3 sequence: CASSLDETAPGGKLFF. The CDR3 DNA is TGTGCCAGCAGCTTAGATGAGACAGCTCCCGGCGGAAAACTGTTTTTT.

J is TRBJ1-5 and V is TRBV25-1, with D maybe TRBD1 (5 bases). Deletions cut 1 base from V and 2 bases from J, with 9 bases between. This CDR3 is built from 15 residues. The V gene's germline CDR1 is MGHDK and CDR2 SYGVNS. The CDR3 protein is CASSEWGDGNQPQHF. DNA for the CDR3: TGTGCCAGCAGTGAATGGGGGGATGGCAATCAGCCCCAGCATTTT.

V and J are TRBV5-1 and TRBJ1-1; the D gene is possibly TRBD1 (5 bases). Germline CDR1 SGHRS, CDR2 YFSETQ. The CDR3 totals 14 residues. V was clipped by 1 base and J by 1 base, with 8 bases between them. The DNA of the CDR3 is TGCGCCAGCAGCTTGATCAGGGCGAACACTGAAGCTTTCTTT. This gives the protein CASSLIRANTEAFF.

This chain joins TRBV24-1 and TRBJ2-1; 9 bases line up with TRBD2. V lost 2 bases and J lost 7; bases outside the gene matches: 8. This CDR3 contains 16 residues. The germline V gene has CDR1 KGHDR and CDR2 SFDVKD. CDR3 DNA sequence: TGTGCCACCAGTGATTCCGGCGGGGGGGCAGTAAATGAGCAGTTCTTC. Amino acid sequence: CATSDSGGGAVNEQFF.

V usage is TRBV3-1 (or the pseudogene TRBV3-2) and J usage is TRBJ1-1; 7 bases are a match to TRBD1. With V trimmed by 6 bases and J by 2 bases, 3 bases remained unmatched. Germline V CDR1 and CDR2: LGHDT, YNNKEL (reference sequence). The CDR3 loop spans 13 amino acids. CDR3 loop: CASRGQYNTEAFF. For the CDR3, the DNA is TGTGCCAGCAGGGGACAGTACAACACTGAAGCTTTCTTT.

This clone was seen once. The chain joins TRBV10-1 to TRBJ1-6; D might be TRBD1 (5 bases). CDR1 is WNHNN and CDR2 is SYGVQD in the germline V gene (reference sequence). The CDR3 is 13 residues long. V was pared by 9 bases and J by 5 bases, with 11 bases between. The CDR3 DNA follows: TGCGCCAGTTTAGGACAAGATAATTCACCCCTCCACTTT. Amino acid sequence: CASLGQDNSPLHF.

This clone was seen a handful of times. V gene TRBV2 combines with J gene TRBJ1-1; 7 bases fit TRBD1. Germline values: CDR1 SNHLY, CDR2 FYNNEI. The J segment lost 5 bases and the V segment lost 4 bases, leaving 4 bases of the junction unmatched. This CDR3 spans 13 amino acids. The CDR3 protein is CASSGQGWTEAFF. The CDR3 nucleotides read TGTGCCAGCAGTGGACAGGGATGGACTGAAGCTTTCTTT.

The rearrangement joins TRBV2 to TRBJ1-5, with TRBD1 identical over 7 bases. CDR3 size: 14 residues. V gave up 6 bases and J gave up 3 bases; unmatched junction bases: 5. The germline CDR1 and CDR2 sequences are SNHLY and FYNNEI. The CDR3 DNA reads as TGTGCCAGCAGCCGACAGGGTTACAATCAGCCCCAGCATTTT. Encoded protein: CASSRQGYNQPQHF. The whole variable domain, filled in from reference TRBV2 and TRBJ1-5, reads EPEVTQTPSHQVTQMGQEVILRCVPISNHLYFYWYRQILGQKVEFLVSFYNNEISEKSEIFDDQFSVERPDGSNFTLKIRSTKLEDSAMYFCASSRQGYNQPQHFGDGTRLSIL.

This clone was found a few times. The rearrangement links TRBV5-6 to TRBJ1-4; D remains unclear. Germline CDR1 reads SGHDT; CDR2 reads YYEEEE. This CDR3 has 13 amino acids. Trimming removed 1 base at V and 4 bases at J, with 5 bases between. CDR3 residues: CASSLRLNEKLFF. The DNA for the CDR3 is TGTGCCAGCAGCTTGCGACTTAATGAAAAACTGTTTTTT.

The rearrangement joins TRBV29-1 to TRBJ2-5; D perhaps matches TRBD2 (7 bases). The V and J ends lost 7 bases and 3 bases respectively, with 15 bases between them. Germline V gene lookup returns CDR1 SQVTM and CDR2 ANQGSEA. This CDR3 has 13 amino acids. CDR3 DNA sequence: TGCAGCGCCGAGGGGGAGGGCAAAGAGACCCAGTACTTC. This gives the protein CSAEGEGKETQYF.

This clone has only one observation. This chain uses TRBV11-2 with TRBJ2-5; 9 nucleotides agree with TRBD1. V lost 2 bases to trimming and J lost 4 bases; unmatched junction nucleotides: 8. CDR1 is SGHAT and CDR2 is FQNNGV in the germline V gene. The CDR3 contains 16 residues. The CDR3 spells CASSLLPGQGGETQYF. The CDR3 DNA is TGTGCCAGCAGCTTATTACCGGGACAGGGAGGAGAGACCCAGTACTTC.

V usage is TRBV18 and J usage is TRBJ2-7; TRBD2 aligns across 7 bases. This CDR3 contains 15 residues. V gave up 2 bases and J gave up 4 bases; unmatched junction bases: 8. Germline assignment: CDR1 KGHSH and CDR2 LQKENI. This CDR3 reads CASSPGGGNEYEQYF. In DNA form, the CDR3 reads TGTGCCAGCTCACCAGGGGGAGGGAATGAGTACGAGCAGTACTTC.

The chain is built from TRBV27 and TRBJ2-3; D may be TRBD1 (6 bases). The CDR3 has 16 amino acids. Deletions cut 10 bases from V and 0 bases from J, with 20 bases between. Looked up from germline, CDR1 is MNHEY and CDR2 is SMNVEV (reference sequence). CDR3 protein: CAIPGHRVKSTDTQYF. CDR3 DNA: TGTGCCATCCCTGGGCACAGGGTGAAGAGCACAGATACGCAGTATTTT.

The CDR3 sequence: CASSLGTGTFYGYTF. In DNA, the CDR3 is TGTGCCAGCAGCTTAGGGACAGGGACCTTCTATGGCTACACCTTC. The V call is TRBV3-1 (or the pseudogene TRBV3-2), the J call TRBJ1-2; TRBD1 matches at 9 bases. With 5 bases clipped from V and 4 bases from J, the junction kept 8 bases outside the gene matches. The CDR3 totals 15 residues. Per the germline V gene, CDR1 is LGHDT and CDR2 is YNNKEL (reference sequence).

CDR3 sequence reads: CASSEFGGGAHNEQFF. CDR3 nucleotides: TGTGCCAGCAGTGAATTTGGCGGGGGGGCCCACAATGAGCAGTTCTTC. The chain joins TRBV2 to TRBJ2-1; 9 positions agree with TRBD2. Germline lookup yields CDR1 SNHLY and CDR2 FYNNEI. The CDR3 loop spans 16 amino acids. The J segment lost 5 bases and the V segment lost 2 bases, leaving 7 bases of the junction unmatched.

This clone has a handful of counts. CDR3 coding DNA: TGTGCCAGCAGTTTCATAGCGGGGGAGGTCTACAATGAGCAGTTCTTC. As protein: CASSFIAGEVYNEQFF. The rearrangement joins TRBV6-5 to TRBJ2-1; TRBD2 aligns across 9 bases. The CDR3 loop spans 16 amino acids. Unmatched junction bases numbered 7, after V lost 4 bases and J lost 3 bases. Germline CDR1 MNHEY, CDR2 SVGAGI.

The chain links TRBV7-9 to TRBJ1-5, with D possibly being TRBD1 (6 bases). CDR1 and CDR2 (germline): SEHNR, FQNEAQ (reference sequence). This CDR3 contains 14 residues. Trimming removed 2 bases at V and 4 bases at J, with 9 bases between. The CDR3 region has the DNA TGTGCCAGCAGCTTAATGCAGGGGAATCAGCCCCAGCATTTT. This codes for CASSLMQGNQPQHF.

The V gene is TRBV6-5, the J gene TRBJ1-2; 11 bases are a match to TRBD1. This CDR3 is built from 16 residues. Trimming at V came to 2 bases and at J to 4 bases, leaving 6 bases not matched to a gene. The germline CDR1 and CDR2 sequences are MNHEY and SVGAGI. This CDR3 is CASSYLRTGGSYGYTF. The CDR3 DNA reads as TGTGCCAGCAGTTACCTTAGGACAGGGGGCAGCTATGGCTACACCTTC.